This record covers a single T cell receptor beta chain. What it binds is not known. Patients with alopecia areata provided lesional scalp punch biopsies as well as peripheral blood. The germline V gene encodes CDR1 LNHDA and CDR2 SQIVND (reference sequence). CDR3 length equals 15 residues. This sample was included in a study of CD8+ T cells in alopecia areata. The wider study: Twice a day, 5 to 10 mg of oral tofacitinib was administered to treated patients. Whole-study results and caveats: Patients displayed less clarity in TCR sharing than mice, a finding possibly related to HLA. Normal scalp had lower clonality than lesional scalp, with alopecia totalis/universalis lesions showing this most strongly.

RNA, once extracted, was reverse transcribed into cDNA for use as the sequencing template. Assay used: immunoSEQ multiplex PCR; TCRdb lists only in-frame clones, some missing. The sample carries 45,000 to 70,000 clones, almost 97% recorded once. The chain employs TRBV19 and TRBJ1-3; unclear D gene. The receptor was derived from a human donor with alopecia areata. The sample in question was CD8+ T cells sorted from blood, obtained at week 0. The CDR3 sequence: CASCVGQHSGNTIYF. CDR3 in DNA: TGTGCATCCTGCGTAGGGCAACACTCTGGAAACACCATATATTTT.